Shown below are 29 T cell receptor beta chains from a single sample sequenced in a study of blood T cell repertoires in COVID-19. Profiled with immunoSEQ multiplex PCR; TCRdb holds only in-frame clones, not every one. Of some 200,000 clones in the sample, about four fifths were seen once. The sample taken for sequencing was peripheral blood. These receptors were collected from a woman aged 35 to 49 with acute or convalescent COVID-19.

The chain recombines TRBV19 with TRBJ1-5; weak D call: TRBD1 (6 bases). V was pared by 2 bases and J by 3 bases, with 11 bases between. The CDR3 spans 15 residues. Germline assignment: CDR1 LNHDA and CDR2 SQIVND (reference sequence). The CDR3 nucleotides read TGTGCCAGTAGTATAATAACAGGGTACAATCAGCCCCAGCATTTT. Translating it yields CASSIITGYNQPQHF.

As DNA, the CDR3 is TGTGCCAGCAGCCCGGATGGAGGAGAAGCTTTCTTT. Translating gives CASSPDGGEAFF. The chain uses TRBV5-4 and TRBJ1-1; unclear D gene. This CDR3 has 12 residues. V dropped 4 bases and J dropped 8 bases, with 12 bases sitting between them. The germline CDR1 and CDR2 sequences are SGHNT and YYREEE (reference sequence).

This clone appeared once. This chain links TRBV29-1 with TRBJ1-3; no clear D. Trimming stripped 7 bases from V and 3 bases from J, with 7 bases between. In germline, CDR1 is SQVTM, CDR2 ANQGSEA. There are 11 residues in the CDR3. CDR3 sequence reads: CSAGGGNTIYF. For the CDR3, the DNA is TGCAGCGCCGGAGGTGGAAACACCATATATTTT.

CDR3 nucleotide sequence: TGTGCCAGCAGCTCCCCCAGCGGGGGGAGGGAGACCCAGTACTTC. It specifies CASSSPSGGRETQYF. The J gene is TRBJ2-5, the V gene TRBV6-5, with 9 positions matching TRBD2. V lost 6 bases, J lost 5 bases, and 10 bases stayed unmatched. The germline V gene encodes CDR1 MNHEY and CDR2 SVGAGI. The CDR3 loop spans 15 amino acids.

This chain links TRBV12-3 or TRBV12-4 with TRBJ1-4; D is unclear. This CDR3 has 12 residues. The ends were cut back, 4 bases at V and 7 bases at J, with 7 bases in the middle. The CDR3 here is CASSYGVEKLFF. Written as DNA, the CDR3 is TGTGCCAGCAGTTACGGGGTTGAAAAACTGTTTTTT.

The CDR3 nucleotides read TGTGCCAGCTCAAACAAACAGGGGCACTACGAGCAGTACTTC. This codes for CASSNKQGHYEQYF. The chain has TRBV18 and TRBJ2-7, with 7 bases matching TRBD1. This CDR3 has 14 residues. Germline V gene sequence: CDR1 KGHSH, CDR2 LQKENI. Trimming cost V 5 bases and J 3 bases; bases outside gene matches: 7.

V usage is TRBV9 and J usage is TRBJ2-6; D remains unclear. Trimming pared 0 bases from V and 4 bases from J, leaving 5 bases between. Germline assignment: CDR1 SGDLS and CDR2 YYNGEE. The CDR3 totals 14 residues. For the CDR3, the DNA is TGTGCCAGCAGCGTAGGGGCCGGGGCCAACGTCCTGACTTTC. Its translation: CASSVGAGANVLTF.

This clone was found a few times. The chain joins TRBV9 to TRBJ1-1, with TRBD1 as a possible D gene (6 bases). Trimming took 0 bases from V and 1 from J, leaving 16 bases between them. This CDR3 has 17 residues. The germline gives CDR1 SGDLS, CDR2 YYNGEE. The CDR3 protein is CASSVEDGGQPNTEAFF. The DNA for the CDR3 is TGTGCCAGCAGCGTAGAAGATGGAGGACAGCCGAACACTGAAGCTTTCTTT.

CDR3 region: CASSQAQGAGSPLHF. The CDR3 DNA is TGCGCCAGCAGCCAAGCCCAGGGGGCGGGATCACCCCTCCACTTT. The chain recombines TRBV4-1 with TRBJ1-6, with 8 bases aligning to TRBD1. V shed 1 base, J shed 10 bases, and the junction held 6 bases outside the gene matches. Germline V gene data show CDR1 as MGHRA and CDR2 as YSYEKL. The CDR3 is made up of 15 amino acids.

The V and J genes are TRBV3-1 (or the pseudogene TRBV3-2) and TRBJ1-1; D not resolved. The CDR3 totals 13 residues. V was shortened by 3 bases and J by 8 bases, with 13 bases between the two germline ends. CDR1 is LGHDT and CDR2 is YNNKEL in the germline V gene (reference sequence). The CDR3 region is CASSHYAEWEAFF. CDR3 in DNA: TGTGCCAGCAGCCATTATGCGGAATGGGAAGCTTTCTTT.

The CDR3 here is CAWSGGVNTEAFF. The CDR3, as DNA: TGTGCCTGGAGTGGGGGGGTGAACACTGAAGCTTTCTTT. V is TRBV30 and J is TRBJ1-1, with D possibly TRBD1 on 5 matching bases. The CDR3 has 13 amino acids. Germline V CDR1 and CDR2: GTSNPN, SVGIG (reference sequence). Trimming stripped 1 base from V and 0 bases from J, with 6 bases between.

The gene calls are TRBV24-1 and TRBJ1-2; possibly TRBD1 for D (6 bases). This CDR3 spans 15 amino acids. In germline, CDR1 is KGHDR, CDR2 SFDVKD. Trimming pared 6 bases from V and 7 bases from J, leaving 20 bases between. The CDR3 is CATSYAGAGFSGYTF. The CDR3 bases are TGTGCCACCAGTTATGCGGGGGCTGGATTCTCTGGCTACACCTTC.

This clone occurred a few times. The CDR3 region is CATSDEEAPGGYTF. CDR3 nucleotide sequence: TGTGCCACCAGTGATGAGGAGGCCCCCGGAGGCTACACCTTC. This chain joins TRBV24-1 and TRBJ1-2; unclear D gene. The V and J ends lost 3 bases and 8 bases respectively, with 15 bases between them. Germline CDR1 KGHDR, CDR2 SFDVKD. The CDR3 has 14 amino acids.

The chain joins TRBV5-6 to TRBJ1-1; D remains unclear. This CDR3 comprises 15 residues. Germline V lookup: CDR1 SGHDT, CDR2 YYEEEE. V lost 0 bases, J lost 8 bases, and 17 bases lay in between. The CDR3 reads CASSLAAGLRSEAFF. The CDR3 DNA reads as TGTGCCAGCAGCTTGGCCGCAGGCCTAAGGTCCGAAGCTTTCTTT.

This clone has only one observation. The V call is TRBV27, the J call TRBJ1-5, with TRBD1 as a possible D gene (5 bases). V lost 2 bases and J lost 3, with 14 bases in between. The germline V gene encodes CDR1 MNHEY and CDR2 SMNVEV (reference sequence). The CDR3 contains 16 residues. The CDR3 protein is CASSLGAPIINQPQHF. The CDR3 DNA sequence: TGTGCCAGCAGTTTAGGGGCACCGATTATCAATCAGCCCCAGCATTTT.

The gene calls are TRBV28 and TRBJ2-2; 8 positions agree with TRBD2. The CDR3 is 17 amino acids. J gave up 0 bases and V 1 base, and 4 bases lay outside the gene matches. Germline CDR1 MDHEN, CDR2 SYDVKM. CDR3 sequence (DNA): TGTGCCAGCAGTTTATTTCCTAGCGGGTCGAACACCGGGGAGCTGTTTTTT. It encodes CASSLFPSGSNTGELFF.

V usage is TRBV10-3 and J usage is TRBJ2-3; 10 positions agree with TRBD1. The CDR3 consists of 17 residues. Germline CDR1 and CDR2: ENHRY and SYGVKD. Losses at the gene ends were 6 bases for V and 1 base for J; bases not matched to a gene: 10. The CDR3 is CAIRPGTGEGRTDTQYF. CDR3 nucleotide sequence: TGTGCCATCAGACCGGGGACAGGGGAAGGGCGCACAGATACGCAGTATTTT.

The chain employs TRBV19 and TRBJ1-2; tentative D call: TRBD1 (6 bases). V was trimmed by 7 bases and J by 8 bases, leaving 20 bases between them. Looked up from germline, CDR1 is LNHDA and CDR2 is SQIVND (reference sequence). This CDR3 region has 14 residues. The CDR3 region has the DNA TGTGCCAGTATGACGGGACAAGCTGTTGAGGGCTACACCTTC. Protein sequence: CASMTGQAVEGYTF.

The J gene is TRBJ1-4, the V gene TRBV6-1; D is possibly TRBD1 (5 bases). Germline V gene sequence: CDR1 MNHNS, CDR2 SASEGT. The CDR3 extends over 14 amino acids. The V end lost 3 bases, the J end lost 3 bases, and 8 bases lay between the germline ends. This chain's CDR3 is CASSDLRANEKLFF. In DNA, the CDR3 is TGTGCCAGCAGTGACCTCAGGGCTAATGAAAAACTGTTTTTT.

The chain employs TRBV11-2 and TRBJ1-1; 7 bases fit TRBD1. Germline V gives CDR1 SGHAT, CDR2 FQNNGV. This CDR3 contains 14 residues. Trimming at V came to 4 bases and at J to 1 base, leaving 3 bases not matched to a gene. The CDR3 here is CASSSRGANTEAFF. CDR3 bases: TGTGCCAGCAGCTCCAGGGGGGCGAACACTGAAGCTTTCTTT. The complete variable domain, with remaining parts taken from reference TRBV11-2 and TRBJ1-1, reads EAGVAQSPRYKIIEKRQSVAFWCNPISGHATLYWYQQILGQGPKLLIQFQNNGVVDDSQLPKDRFSAERLKGVDSTLKIQPAKLEDSAVYLCASSSRGANTEAFFGQGTRLTVV.

This clone was seen only once. The CDR3 DNA is TGTGCCAGCTCAAGAGGGCCGGGACAGGGCTACGAGCAGTACTTC. It encodes CASSRGPGQGYEQYF. The V call is TRBV13, the J call TRBJ2-7; 9 bases map to TRBD1. The trim removed 8 bases at V and 3 bases at J, leaving 11 bases unmatched. CDR1 is PRHDT and CDR2 is FYEKMQ in the germline V gene (reference sequence). The CDR3 has 15 amino acids.

The CDR3 nucleotides read TGTGCCAGCAGTGGGCAGGGCTACGAGCAGTACTTC. Translation gives CASSGQGYEQYF. The genes are TRBV7-9 and TRBJ2-7, with TRBD1 as a possible D gene (5 bases). The germline V and J ends were trimmed by 6 bases and 3 bases, with 9 bases remaining between them. In germline, CDR1 is SEHNR, CDR2 FQNEAQ (reference sequence). This CDR3 spans 12 amino acids.

The chain uses TRBV29-1 and TRBJ2-1, with 9 bases fitting TRBD1. V was pared by 4 bases and J by 5 bases, with 6 bases of the junction left unmatched. The CDR3 covers 14 residues. CDR1 and CDR2 from the germline V gene are SQVTM and ANQGSEA. CDR3 DNA sequence: TGCAGCGTTGTTCGGACAGGGGAAAACAATGAGCAGTTCTTC. It specifies CSVVRTGENNEQFF.

The chain links TRBV2 to TRBJ2-5; 9 bases map to TRBD2. Germline loops: CDR1 SNHLY, CDR2 FYNNEI. This CDR3 spans 18 amino acids. Germline trimming cut 11 bases from V and 1 base from J; bases unmatched to any gene: 20. CDR3 protein: CAGYNSGGETWFQETQYF. Written as DNA, the CDR3 is TGTGCCGGATACAATAGCGGGGGAGAAACCTGGTTCCAAGAGACCCAGTACTTC.

The chain links TRBV6-2 or TRBV6-3 to TRBJ1-5; the D gene is possibly TRBD1 (6 bases). Trimming took off 5 bases at V and 4 bases at J, with 12 bases between the two ends. The length of the CDR3 is 14 residues. Germline V gives CDR1 MNHEY, CDR2 SVGEGT. CDR3 sequence (DNA): TGTGCCAGCAGTGACAGGACACTGAATCAGCCCCAGCATTTT. It yields the protein CASSDRTLNQPQHF.

This chain joins TRBV28 and TRBJ1-5, with TRBD1 matching 8 bases. The CDR3 sequence is 16 residues long. Germline CDR1 MDHEN, CDR2 SYDVKM. V lost 7 bases and J lost 7; bases outside the gene matches: 15. The CDR3 sequence: CASNEVAGGLGQPQHF. CDR3 DNA sequence: TGTGCCAGCAATGAAGTGGCAGGGGGCCTGGGGCAGCCCCAGCATTTT. Filled out from reference TRBV28 and TRBJ1-5, the complete variable domain reads DVKVTQSSRYLVKRTGEKVFLECVQDMDHENMFWYRQDPGLGLRLIYFSYDVKMKEKGDIPEGYSVSREKKERFSLILESASTNQTSMYLCASNEVAGGLGQPQHFGDGTRLSIL.

This sequence joins TRBV2 and TRBJ1-1; D is unclear. The CDR3 runs 12 residues. Germline V gene data show CDR1 as SNHLY and CDR2 as FYNNEI. Trimming stripped 6 bases from V and 1 base from J, with 6 bases between. The CDR3 coding sequence is TGTGCCAGCAGCACTCCGAACACTGAAGCTTTCTTT. Translating gives CASSTPNTEAFF.

The gene calls are TRBV3-1 (or the pseudogene TRBV3-2) and TRBJ2-3; a weak D match, TRBD1 (6 bases). This CDR3 comprises 14 residues. Germline V gene data show CDR1 as LGHDT and CDR2 as YNNKEL (reference sequence). With 4 bases removed from V and 10 bases from J, the gap between germline ends came to 18 bases. The CDR3 is CASSPRSEGTPQYF. The CDR3 bases are TGTGCCAGCAGCCCCAGAAGTGAAGGGACACCGCAGTATTTT.

The gene calls are TRBV10-3 and TRBJ1-2, with TRBD1 matching over 11 bases. The germline CDR1 and CDR2 sequences are ENHRY and SYGVKD. With V trimmed by 6 bases and J by 9 bases, 9 bases remained unmatched. This CDR3 is 14 amino acids long. The CDR3 protein is CAISQGQGGSSYTF. Written as DNA, the CDR3 is TGTGCCATCAGCCAGGGACAGGGGGGTTCTAGCTACACCTTC.